This TCR beta chain is drawn from a study of shared clonotypes between healthy human individuals. Profiling relied on immunoSEQ multiplex PCR, and the TCRdb table lists in-frame clones only, not all of them. The sample lists about 1.1 million clones; around three quarters were seen once. The study's findings and limits: Around 4.7% was the fraction of naive CD4 clonotypes found shared across several donors. Rarefaction analysis demonstrated incomplete sorted-subset sequencing notwithstanding large depth. Only blood was sampled, and tissue TCR repertoires likely differ from blood ones. The generation probabilities recorded for non-shared clonotypes fell below those of clonotypes shared by all four donors.

CDR3 size: 14 residues. CDR1 is MDHEN and CDR2 is SYDVKM in the germline V gene. The V end was cut by 7 bases, the J end by 3 bases, with 16 bases between. A remark on this clone: Its antigen remains unknown.

Sample: memory CD4+ T cells from PBMCs. Subset meaning: CD45RA-negative fraction. The J gene is TRBJ2-7, the V gene TRBV28; TRBD2 might be the D (6 bases). The sequence came from a man aged 18 to 29 in good health. Some clones in this sample may be carry-over from other donors' samples. DNA for the CDR3: TGTGCCAGCATCCCTGGGGGGACCAACTACGAGCAGTACTTC. It codes for CASIPGGTNYEQYF. Full variable domain (outside the CDR3, taken from reference TRBV28 and TRBJ2-7): DVKVTQSSRYLVKRTGEKVFLECVQDMDHENMFWYRQDPGLGLRLIYFSYDVKMKEKGDIPEGYSVSREKKERFSLILESASTNQTSMYLCASIPGGTNYEQYFGPGTRLTVT.